What follows are 18 T cell receptor beta chains derived from one specimen sequenced in a study of PD-1 blockade in classical Hodgkin lymphoma. Data came from immunoSEQ multiplex PCR; TCRdb stores just in-frame clones and leaves some out. The sample consists of roughly 90,000 clones, approximately 86% of them appearing once. Stated time point: cycle 4 day 1 (C4D1), after more than five weeks of nivolumab. In every patient, relapse followed autologous stem cell transplantation, while exposure to brentuximab vedotin differed. The sample in question was peripheral blood mononuclear cells (PBMCs), obtained before the fourth cycle of nivolumab. The origin of the receptors is a human donor with classical Hodgkin lymphoma.

This rearrangement joins TRBV5-1 to TRBJ1-2; D ambiguous. V was trimmed by 9 bases and J by 2 bases, leaving 20 bases between them. The CDR3 sequence is 15 residues long. The germline V gene has CDR1 SGHRS and CDR2 YFSETQ. The DNA of the CDR3 is TGCGCCACAACCACGGCTTTAGGGCACAACTATGGCTACACCTTC. Translation: CATTTALGHNYGYTF.

This clone appeared a few times. The CDR3 here is CAISGDSHYQPQHF. The CDR3, as DNA: TGTGCCATCAGTGGGGACAGCCATTATCAGCCCCAGCATTTT. This chain uses TRBV10-3 with TRBJ1-5; 7 bases are shared with TRBD1. Unmatched junction bases numbered 5, after V lost 4 bases and J lost 5 bases. CDR1 and CDR2 from the germline V gene are ENHRY and SYGVKD. This CDR3 has 14 residues.

The rearrangement links TRBV5-1 to TRBJ2-7; 8 nucleotides match TRBD1. In germline, CDR1 is SGHRS, CDR2 YFSETQ. The CDR3 has 13 residues. Trimming cost V 3 bases and J 2 bases; bases outside gene matches: 1. CDR3 in DNA: TGCGCCAGCAGCTCAGGGGGCCCCTACGAGCAGTACTTC. This sequence encodes CASSSGGPYEQYF.

This clone was seen a few times. The chain joins TRBV6-1 to TRBJ1-2; 8 bases agree with TRBD1. Unmatched junction bases numbered 10, after V lost 6 bases and J lost 4 bases. The germline V gene encodes CDR1 MNHNS and CDR2 SASEGT. CDR3 length: 15 residues. The CDR3: CASSAGQVFGYGYTF. CDR3 bases: TGTGCCAGCAGCGCGGGACAGGTCTTCGGCTATGGCTACACCTTC.

J is TRBJ2-7 and V is TRBV19; D possibly corresponds to TRBD2 (5 bases). Germline V gene lookup returns CDR1 LNHDA and CDR2 SQIVND (reference sequence). With 7 bases removed from V and 5 bases from J, the gap between germline ends came to 18 bases. The CDR3 runs 14 residues. The CDR3 spells CASTSDLLRDEQYF. DNA for the CDR3: TGTGCCAGTACCTCGGACTTACTGAGGGACGAGCAGTACTTC. Based on the CDR3 plus reference TRBV19 and TRBJ2-7, the full variable domain is DGGITQSPKYLFRKEGQNVTLSCEQNLNHDAMYWYRQDPGQGLRLIYYSQIVNDFQKGDIAEGYSVSREKKESFPLTVTSAQKNPTAFYLCASTSDLLRDEQYFGPGTRLTVT.

V gene TRBV9 combines with J gene TRBJ1-1; no firm D call. Between the trimmed V and J ends, which lost 0 bases and 7 bases, there was a span of 13 bases. Germline V gene data show CDR1 as SGDLS and CDR2 as YYNGEE. The CDR3 extends over 14 amino acids. CDR3 amino acids: CASSVASGGGEAFF. The CDR3, as DNA: TGTGCCAGCAGCGTAGCGTCGGGAGGAGGTGAAGCTTTCTTT.

The rearrangement links TRBV13 to TRBJ2-3, with D unresolved. CDR1 is PRHDT, CDR2 FYEKMQ, per germline (reference sequence). The CDR3 is 14 residues long. V was pared by 1 base and J by 0 bases, with 5 bases between. The CDR3 protein is CASSLVRSTDTQYF. The CDR3 DNA reads TGTGCCAGCAGCTTAGTGCGGAGCACAGATACGCAGTATTTT.

The chain has TRBV2 and TRBJ1-5, with D unresolved. The CDR3 length is 14 residues. Germline V CDR1 and CDR2: SNHLY, FYNNEI. V shed 6 bases and J shed 1 base, with 10 bases lying between them. The CDR3 protein is CASRTAGSNQPQHF. Here the CDR3 DNA reads TGTGCCAGCAGGACGGCGGGCAGCAATCAGCCCCAGCATTTT.

This chain connects TRBV7-6 to TRBJ2-7, with 12 bases lining up with TRBD2. This CDR3 is built from 15 residues. CDR1 is SGHVS and CDR2 is FNYEAQ in the germline V gene. The J segment lost 3 bases and the V segment lost 5 bases, leaving 5 bases of the junction unmatched. The CDR3 sequence is CASSNPTSGSYEQYF. CDR3 DNA: TGTGCCAGCAGCAACCCGACTAGCGGGAGCTACGAGCAGTACTTC.

V usage is TRBV11-2 and J usage is TRBJ2-5; D assignment may be TRBD1 or TRBD2 (5 bases each). This CDR3 has 16 amino acids. V was trimmed by 1 base and J by 2 bases, leaving 14 bases between them. Germline V gives CDR1 SGHAT, CDR2 FQNNGV. CDR3 sequence: CASSLVGTATQETQYF. CDR3 bases: TGTGCCAGCAGCTTAGTCGGGACGGCAACTCAAGAGACCCAGTACTTC. Filled out from reference TRBV11-2 and TRBJ2-5, the complete variable domain reads EAGVAQSPRYKIIEKRQSVAFWCNPISGHATLYWYQQILGQGPKLLIQFQNNGVVDDSQLPKDRFSAERLKGVDSTLKIQPAKLEDSAVYLCASSLVGTATQETQYFGPGTRLLVL.

V usage is TRBV18 and J usage is TRBJ1-2; the match to TRBD1 covers 7 bases. The CDR3 contains 12 residues. In germline, CDR1 is KGHSH, CDR2 LQKENI. The J segment lost 8 bases and the V segment lost 6 bases, leaving 6 bases of the junction unmatched. DNA for the CDR3: TGTGCCAGCTCGCAGGGGGGGGCCGGCTACACCTTC. This translates into CASSQGGAGYTF.

This chain joins TRBV7-3 and TRBJ1-1; D uncertain. This CDR3 spans 15 amino acids. V dropped 0 bases and J dropped 3 bases, with 11 bases sitting between them. CDR1 is SGHTA and CDR2 is FQGTGA in the germline V gene. In DNA, the CDR3 is TGTGCCAGCAGCTTAACGTTAACTGGGGACACTGAAGCTTTCTTT. Translating gives CASSLTLTGDTEAFF.

The rearrangement joins TRBV27 to TRBJ2-2; 8 bases map to TRBD2. Germline assignment: CDR1 MNHEY and CDR2 SMNVEV (reference sequence). The CDR3 spans 17 residues. The V gene end was trimmed by 9 bases and the J gene end by 2 bases; junction bases not matched to a gene: 14. The CDR3 DNA is TGTGCCAGTCAAATCATTGGACTAGCAGAAAACACCGGGGAGCTGTTTTTT. Amino acid sequence: CASQIIGLAENTGELFF.

This chain uses TRBV1 with TRBJ1-5; the table's D call of TRBD1 was not tested on the DNA. TRBV1 is labeled a pseudogene. This CDR3 has 16 residues. The CDR3 here is CTSSLPRGVPGQPQHF. Here the CDR3 DNA reads TGCACCAGCAGTCTCCCCAGGGGCGTCCCCGGGCAGCCCCAGCATTTT.

The gene calls are TRBV5-8 and TRBJ2-7; D uncertain. Germline V lookup: CDR1 SGHTS, CDR2 YDEGEE. V gave up 4 bases and J gave up 4 bases, with 12 bases separating them. The CDR3 is made up of 13 amino acids. CDR3 DNA: TGTGCCAGCAGCCTAGGACGGCAATACGAGCAGTACTTC. It is translated as CASSLGRQYEQYF.

The rearrangement links TRBV10-3 to TRBJ1-1; a weak D match, TRBD1 (6 bases). The CDR3 spans 14 residues. CDR1 and CDR2 from the germline V gene are ENHRY and SYGVKD. Trimming removed 2 bases at V and 4 bases at J, with 11 bases between. The CDR3: CAISEDRSPTEAFF. Written as DNA, the CDR3 is TGTGCCATCAGTGAGGACAGGTCACCCACTGAAGCTTTCTTT.

V is TRBV18 and J is TRBJ1-1; D unresolved. V lost 6 bases and J 13 bases, leaving 24 bases between the germline ends. Germline V gene data show CDR1 as KGHSH and CDR2 as LQKENI. This CDR3 has 14 residues. CDR3 nucleotide sequence: TGTGCCAGCTCCCCCGAGGGCATTGGAAGAGGTGGTTTCTTT. Its translation: CASSPEGIGRGGFF. The variable domain in full, with the rest retrieved from reference TRBV18 and TRBJ1-1, is NAGVMQNPRHLVRRRGQEARLRCSPMKGHSHVYWYRQLPEEGLKFMVYLQKENIIDESGMPKERFSAEFPKEGPSILRIQQVVRGDSAAYFCASSPEGIGRGGFFGQGTRLTVV.

Here the CDR3 reads CASRRDRVIGGYTF. CDR3 in DNA: TGTGCCAGCAGGAGAGACAGGGTCATTGGTGGCTACACCTTC. The chain employs TRBV6-5 and TRBJ1-2; 7 bases agree with TRBD1. J lost 7 bases, V lost 6 bases, and 11 bases had no gene match. Per germline, CDR1 MNHEY and CDR2 SVGAGI. The length of the CDR3 is 14 residues.